Following are 8 T cell receptor beta chains from one sample sequenced in a study of blood T cell repertoires in COVID-19. TCRdb keeps only in-frame clones here, not all; method: immunoSEQ multiplex PCR. The sample lists about 82,000 clones, just under 80% occurring once. Sequencing was done on a sample of peripheral blood. These receptor sequences come from a man between 60 and 75 years old with COVID-19, enrolled during active disease.

The gene calls are TRBV15 and TRBJ2-1, with a weak D call TRBD1 (5 bases). The germline gives CDR1 LNHNV, CDR2 YYDKDF (reference sequence). Trimming cost V 5 bases and J 4 bases, with 15 bases left between them. The CDR3 is 15 residues long. The CDR3 protein is CATSRSQDVYNEQFF. The CDR3 coding sequence is TGTGCCACCAGCCGATCACAGGACGTTTACAATGAGCAGTTCTTC.

The chain employs TRBV7-3 and TRBJ2-2, with 9 bases identical to TRBD1. The ends lost 2 bases at V and 0 bases at J; junction bases unmatched: 10. The CDR3 is 19 residues long. Per germline, CDR1 SGHTA and CDR2 FQGTGA. CDR3 protein: CASSLWGIGTGTNTGELFF. In nucleotides, the CDR3 is TGTGCCAGCAGCTTATGGGGGATTGGGACAGGGACGAACACCGGGGAGCTGTTTTTT.

The gene calls are TRBV3-1 (or the pseudogene TRBV3-2) and TRBJ1-6; D remains ambiguous. V was cut by 4 bases and J by 12 bases, with 7 bases left in between. The CDR3 consists of 11 residues. Germline lookup yields CDR1 LGHDT and CDR2 YNNKEL (reference sequence). For the CDR3, the DNA is TGTGCCAGCAGCCGAAAACAACCCCTCCACTTT. As protein: CASSRKQPLHF.

This clone was seen just once. The rearrangement uses TRBV27 and TRBJ2-7; D gene uncertain. This CDR3 has 15 residues. The V gene lost 6 bases and the J gene lost 2 bases, with 17 bases spanning the gap. Germline V gene lookup returns CDR1 MNHEY and CDR2 SMNVEV (reference sequence). CDR3 in DNA: TGTGCCAGCAGCCCCGGCCGGGTCAACACCTACGAGCAGTACTTC. Its translation: CASSPGRVNTYEQYF.

The J gene is TRBJ1-1, the V gene TRBV5-1; D call uncertain. Trimming removed 0 bases at V and 6 bases at J, with 15 bases between. Germline-derived CDR1 and CDR2 are SGHRS and YFSETQ. The CDR3 sequence is 15 residues long. The CDR3 DNA follows: TGCGCCAGCAGCTTGGGGAGCTTCCTTAACGCTGAAGCTTTCTTT. This sequence encodes CASSLGSFLNAEAFF.

This clone appeared once. J is TRBJ2-7 and V is TRBV6-6, with TRBD1 identical over 7 bases. Germline CDR1 and CDR2: MNHNY and SVGAGI (reference sequence). This CDR3 region has 15 residues. After removal of 5 bases from V and 9 bases from J, the junction contained 16 bases not matched to a gene. The CDR3 here is CASSTLPGQNSGQYF. Written as DNA, the CDR3 is TGTGCCAGCAGTACTCTACCGGGACAGAATTCGGGGCAGTACTTC.

The chain has TRBV4-3 and TRBJ2-1; 12 nucleotides align to TRBD2. The J segment lost 0 bases and the V segment lost 0 bases, leaving 12 bases of the junction unmatched. Germline-derived CDR1 and CDR2 are LGHNA and YSLEER. The CDR3 spans 21 residues. The CDR3 DNA is TGCGCCAGCAGCCAAGATCTACTAGCGGGAGGTCAAAAGAGCTCCTACAATGAGCAGTTCTTC. It encodes CASSQDLLAGGQKSSYNEQFF.

The genes are TRBV21-1 and TRBJ2-4; TRBD1 is the table's D call and was not checked against the DNA. TRBV21-1 is a pseudogene. The CDR3 is 16 residues long. The CDR3 DNA reads as TGTGCCAGCAGCTCGCAGGGACAGGGAGACAAAAACATTCAGTACTTC. Encoded protein: CASSSQGQGDKNIQYF.